This T cell receptor (beta chain) was recovered during a study of shared clonotypes between healthy human individuals. The method was immunoSEQ multiplex PCR; TCRdb's version includes in-frame clones alone and lacks a portion of them. The repertoire consists of some 2.1 million clones, with approximately 94% occurring once and the leading ten covering 0.85% to 1.2%. Naive CD8 isolation took CD45RO-negative cells positively selected for CCR7 and excluded terminally differentiated effector memory CD45RA+ cells. J gave up 6 bases and V 4 bases, and 6 bases lay outside the gene matches. Germline-derived CDR1 and CDR2 are SGDLS and YYNGEE. This CDR3 comprises 13 residues.

The TCR comes from a man aged 18 to 30 in good health. Sequencing used naive CD8+ T cells sorted from blood. This chain links TRBV9 with TRBJ1-2; 7 bases are a match to TRBD1. The CDR3 nucleotides read TGTGCCAGCAGCCCGACAGGGCCGGATGGCTACACCTTC. It translates to CASSPTGPDGYTF.